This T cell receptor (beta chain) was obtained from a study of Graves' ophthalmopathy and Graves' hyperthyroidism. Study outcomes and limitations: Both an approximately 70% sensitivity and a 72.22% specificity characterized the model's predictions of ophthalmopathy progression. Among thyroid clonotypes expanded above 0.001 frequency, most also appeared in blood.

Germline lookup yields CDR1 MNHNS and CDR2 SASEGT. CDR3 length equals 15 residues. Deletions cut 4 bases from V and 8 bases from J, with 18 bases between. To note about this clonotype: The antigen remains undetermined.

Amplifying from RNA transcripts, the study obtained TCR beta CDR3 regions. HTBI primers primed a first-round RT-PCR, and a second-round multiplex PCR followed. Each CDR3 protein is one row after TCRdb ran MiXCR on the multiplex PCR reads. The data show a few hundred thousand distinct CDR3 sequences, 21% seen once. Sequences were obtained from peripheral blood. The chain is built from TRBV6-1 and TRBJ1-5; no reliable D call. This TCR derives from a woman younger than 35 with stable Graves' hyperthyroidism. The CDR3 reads CASSGGGARLEPQHF. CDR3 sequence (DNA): TGTGCCAGCAGTGGAGGCGGTGCGAGACTAGAGCCCCAGCATTTT.